These 6 T cell receptor beta chains came from one sample sequenced in a study of OX40 agonist ivuxolimab in advanced cancers. Repertoires were generated with immunoSEQ multiplex PCR, while TCRdb's copy carries only in-frame clones and drops some. This sample has approximately 70,000 clones, with approximately 88% found just once. The sample was CD4+ or CD8+ T cells sorted from blood, taken in a trial of the OX40 agonist ivuxolimab. These receptors were taken from an adult with an advanced solid tumor such as melanoma, head and neck, liver or kidney cancer.

V gene TRBV7-9 combines with J gene TRBJ2-1; D is perhaps TRBD1 (5 bases). This CDR3 is built from 14 residues. Germline V gene sequence: CDR1 SEHNR, CDR2 FQNEAQ (reference sequence). Trimming left V 5 bases short and J 3 bases short, with 11 bases between. The CDR3 DNA is TGTGCCAGCAGCCTAGGGGCCCTCTACAATGAGCAGTTCTTC. Translating it yields CASSLGALYNEQFF.

The chain has TRBV5-4 and TRBJ2-3, with 7 bases identical to TRBD2. The CDR3 runs 15 residues. Germline lookup yields CDR1 SGHNT and CDR2 YYREEE (reference sequence). J lost 5 bases, V lost 0 bases, and 6 bases had no gene match. CDR3 DNA sequence: TGTGCCAGCAGCTTGGCTCGGGGGGACGGAGATACGCAGTATTTT. As protein: CASSLARGDGDTQYF.

CDR3 loop: CASSVAGLAGGRSNEQFF. In DNA, the CDR3 is TGTGCCAGCAGCGTAGCGGGGCTAGCGGGGGGCAGGTCCAATGAGCAGTTCTTC. The V call is TRBV9, the J call TRBJ2-1, with 11 bases fitting TRBD2. The CDR3 consists of 18 residues. Trimming at V came to 0 bases and at J to 6 bases, leaving 11 bases not matched to a gene. CDR1 is SGDLS, CDR2 YYNGEE, per germline.

V gene TRBV30 combines with J gene TRBJ2-7; D gene ambiguous. The CDR3 sequence is 13 residues long. CDR1 GTSNPN and CDR2 SVGIG come from the germline V gene (reference sequence). V lost 2 bases to trimming and J lost 0 bases, with 8 bases between them. CDR3 nucleotides: TGTGCCTGGAGTTCGCACTTCTCCTACGAGCAGTACTTC. As protein: CAWSSHFSYEQYF.

V is TRBV5-4 and J is TRBJ2-2; D not resolved. The CDR3 has 16 amino acids. The V gene lost 0 bases and the J gene lost 4 bases, with 13 bases spanning the gap. The germline CDR1 and CDR2 sequences are SGHNT and YYREEE (reference sequence). CDR3 bases: TGTGCCAGCAGCTTGGAGCCAGCGACCGGCACCGGGGAGCTGTTTTTT. Its protein is CASSLEPATGTGELFF. The whole variable domain, filled in from reference TRBV5-4 and TRBJ2-2, reads ETGVTQSPTHLIKTRGQQVTLRCSSQSGHNTVSWYQQALGQGPQFIFQYYREEENGRGNFPPRFSGLQFPNYSSELNVNALELDDSALYLCASSLEPATGTGELFFGEGSRLTVL.

The chain carries TRBV12-1 and TRBJ2-3. TRBV12-1 constitutes a pseudogene. The CDR3 totals 14 residues. This CDR3 is CASTPLTEGDTQYF. CDR3 sequence (DNA): TGTGCCAGCACCCCTCTAACTGAAGGGGATACGCAGTATTTT.